The next 10 T cell receptor beta chains were all read from a single sample in a study of T cell responses to AZD1222 COVID-19 vaccine. The protocol was immunoSEQ multiplex PCR, while the TCRdb copy is restricted to in-frame clones and leaves out a portion. The sample carries 99,000 or so clones, around 86% recorded once. The specimen was peripheral blood, collected 28 days after the second dose of the MenACWY control vaccine. The receptors here all came from an adult who received the MenACWY meningococcal vaccine as a control.

The V call is TRBV15, the J call TRBJ1-6; D is undetermined. CDR1 and CDR2 (germline): LNHNV, YYDKDF (reference sequence). The CDR3 covers 14 residues. Trimming stripped 3 bases from V and 9 bases from J, with 12 bases between. The CDR3 sequence: CATSSGVLFSPLHF. The CDR3 DNA follows: TGTGCCACCAGCAGCGGGGTCCTCTTTTCACCCCTCCACTTT.

The V and J genes are TRBV28 and TRBJ1-5, with 9 bases lining up with TRBD1. CDR1 MDHEN and CDR2 SYDVKM come from the germline V gene. CDR3 length: 16 residues. The ends lost 5 bases at V and 4 bases at J; junction bases unmatched: 9. CDR3 DNA sequence: TGTGCCAGCAGTAGCCAGGACAGGGGTGATAATCAGCCCCAGCATTTT. Residues: CASSSQDRGDNQPQHF. The whole variable domain, filled in from reference TRBV28 and TRBJ1-5, reads DVKVTQSSRYLVKRTGEKVFLECVQDMDHENMFWYRQDPGLGLRLIYFSYDVKMKEKGDIPEGYSVSREKKERFSLILESASTNQTSMYLCASSSQDRGDNQPQHFGDGTRLSIL.

The chain combines TRBV10-3 with TRBJ1-6; a weak D match, TRBD1 (6 bases). Germline lookup yields CDR1 ENHRY and CDR2 SYGVKD. The CDR3 spans 15 residues. The V end was cut by 2 bases, the J end by 9 bases, with 14 bases between. The CDR3 loop is CAISEVQGRGSPLHF. In DNA, the CDR3 is TGTGCCATCAGTGAGGTACAGGGAAGGGGTTCACCCCTCCACTTT.

This sequence joins TRBV10-1 and TRBJ2-3; D unclear. The germline CDR1 and CDR2 sequences are WNHNN and SYGVQD (reference sequence). Deletions cut 2 bases from V and 6 bases from J, with 9 bases between. This CDR3 contains 13 residues. The CDR3 coding sequence is TGCGCCAGCAGTGAGCTCCATTCGGATACGCAGTATTTT. Protein product: CASSELHSDTQYF.

V usage is TRBV6-5 and J usage is TRBJ2-1, with TRBD1 matching over 12 bases. The length of the CDR3 is 15 residues. CDR1 and CDR2 (germline): MNHEY, SVGAGI. The V segment lost 8 bases and the J segment 9 bases; nucleotides outside the gene matches: 11. Here the CDR3 reads CASEPTGQGASEQFF. The DNA for the CDR3 is TGTGCCAGCGAACCGACGGGACAGGGGGCTAGTGAGCAGTTCTTC.

The chain links TRBV7-9 to TRBJ2-5; 10 bases line up with TRBD1. V lost 5 bases, J lost 2 bases, and 8 bases stayed unmatched. The CDR3 spans 16 residues. Germline V gene lookup returns CDR1 SEHNR and CDR2 FQNEAQ (reference sequence). CDR3 protein: CASSPGDRGQQETQYF. The CDR3 nucleotides read TGTGCCAGCAGCCCCGGAGACAGGGGGCAACAAGAGACCCAGTACTTC.

This rearrangement joins TRBV21-1 to TRBJ1-2; the table names TRBD1, a call not compared with the DNA. TRBV21-1 is flagged as a pseudogene. CDR3 length: 16 residues. The CDR3 coding sequence is TGTGCCAGCAGTACCCCGCGGCAGGGGGCTAGTTATGGCTACACCTTC. This translates into CASSTPRQGASYGYTF.

This clone appeared a few times. The J gene is TRBJ1-6, the V gene TRBV7-9; TRBD1 matches at 7 bases. Germline V gives CDR1 SEHNR, CDR2 FQNEAQ (reference sequence). CDR3 length equals 15 residues. V trimming: 1 base; J trimming: 5 bases; junction bases outside the gene matches: 2. CDR3 region: CASSLGDRDNSPLHF. CDR3 in DNA: TGTGCCAGCAGCTTAGGCGACAGGGATAATTCACCCCTCCACTTT.

The V and J genes are TRBV4-1 and TRBJ2-7; D tentatively fits TRBD1 or TRBD2 (5 bases each). The germline gives CDR1 MGHRA, CDR2 YSYEKL. Trimming took 0 bases from V and 2 from J, leaving 8 bases between them. The CDR3 contains 14 residues. CDR3 loop: CASSQDRGPYEQYF. The DNA of the CDR3 is TGCGCCAGCAGCCAAGATCGGGGACCCTACGAGCAGTACTTC.

CDR3 protein: CATSDWSAVWGYTF. CDR3 sequence (DNA): TGTGCCACCAGTGATTGGAGCGCTGTGTGGGGCTACACCTTC. The rearrangement links TRBV24-1 to TRBJ1-2; D is uncertain. CDR1 is KGHDR and CDR2 is SFDVKD in the germline V gene. V lost 2 bases, J lost 8 bases, and 14 bases lay in between. The CDR3 is 14 amino acids.